This T cell receptor (beta chain) derives from a study of CD8+CD57+ T cells in acquired aplastic anemia. Study overall: Isolated CD4+ and CD8+ cells, once sorted, yielded DNA averaging around 3.1 ug.

Patients selected for sequencing had displayed CD8+CD57+ cell expansion by flow cytometry. At the time of blood sampling, patients had not yet received any therapy. Concerning this clonotype: The target antigen is unknown.

Findings and limits, study-wide: A significant difference in CD8+ Simpson's diversity between patients and controls was not found. Some 27 CD8+ CDR3 sequences were shared between patients and controls.

V was cut by 0 bases and J by 1 base, with 8 bases left in between. This CDR3 comprises 15 residues. CDR1 and CDR2 (germline): LNHNV, YYDKDF (reference sequence). Genomic DNA, the template, was used for profiling of the TCR beta VDJ and CDR3. Via MiXCR, TCRdb re-called the reads, giving one row per CDR3 protein. This table holds under 350,000 distinct CDR3 sequences, 45% to 65% found once. The V gene is TRBV15, the J gene TRBJ2-3; no firm D call. The specimen sequenced was sorted CD4+, CD8+, or CD8+CD57+ T cells (not recorded which) from PBMCs. The receptor's source is a human donor with aplastic anemia. The CDR3 loop reads CATSRESGGTDTQYF. CDR3 DNA: TGTGCCACCAGCAGAGAGTCTGGGGGCACAGATACGCAGTATTTT. The full variable domain, with the rest looked up from reference TRBV15 and TRBJ2-3, is DAMVIQNPRYQVTQFGKPVTLSCSQTLNHNVMYWYQQKSSQAPKLLFHYYDKDFNNEADTPDNFQSRRPNTSFCFLDIRSPGLGDTAMYLCATSRESGGTDTQYFGPGTRLTVL.